The following is a T cell receptor beta chain sequence with its context. Cohort allocation depended upon clinical history that participants reported. The V end was cut by 10 bases, the J end by 6 bases, with 10 bases between. The CDR3 runs 11 residues. The data belong to a study of blood T cell repertoires in COVID-19. Whole-study context: Researchers got acute and convalescent COVID-19 samples from the United States, Italy and Spain.

How the authors handled the data: Nucleated cell number was recorded as an estimate derived from reference gene primer amplification. Some clones are missing from TCRdb's copy, which holds only in-frame ones; the method was immunoSEQ multiplex PCR. V and J calls and clone size are given by that table; D and trimming were obtained from the DNA. This sample has 300,000 to 350,000 clones, with 90% found just once. Sequencing used PBMCs or T cells enriched from blood (not recorded which). The sequence was obtained from a woman in her thirties who had been exposed to COVID-19. The chain is built from TRBV12-3 or TRBV12-4 and TRBJ1-3; maybe TRBD1 (6 bases). CDR3 coding DNA: TGTGCCAACCAGGGGCTAAACACCATATATTTT. Translation: CANQGLNTIYF.